This TCR beta chain appears in the sequencing data of a study of OX40 agonist ivuxolimab in advanced cancers. Across the whole study: Partial responses were observed in three patients, of whom one had hepatocellular carcinoma and two had cutaneous melanoma.

The J segment lost 15 bases and the V segment lost 5 bases, leaving 8 bases of the junction unmatched. There are 13 residues in the CDR3. Germline CDR1 is SGHAT and CDR2 is FQNNGV. Collection of blood occurred at baseline, at cycle 4 day 1, and at cycle 7 day 1. Sequencing was performed with immunoSEQ multiplex PCR; in TCRdb, only in-frame clones are kept and a portion is missing. The sample records about 20,000 clones, nearly 80% being singletons. Whole-study findings and limits: Some of the lowest clonal expansion was seen in partial responders at 0.1-3.0 mg/kg. The study observed clonal expansion of CD4+ and CD8+ blood T cells by week 6 at 0.1 to 3.0 mg/kg.

Comments on this clone: Its antigen is unidentified.

The chain links TRBV11-2 to TRBJ1-6; TRBD1 agrees at 9 bases. The sample here was CD4+ or CD8+ T cells sorted from blood, taken in a trial of the OX40 agonist ivuxolimab. The TCR comes from an adult with an advanced solid tumor such as melanoma, head and neck, liver or kidney cancer. Here the CDR3 reads CASSPGQGRLLHF. CDR3 coding DNA: TGTGCCAGCAGCCCGGGACAGGGACGACTCCTCCACTTT.